The rows below give T cell receptor beta chains drawn from one sample of a study of blood T cell repertoires in COVID-19. Repertoires were generated with immunoSEQ multiplex PCR, while TCRdb's copy carries only in-frame clones and drops some. The sample yields around 270,000 clones, 75% to 90% seen once. The specimen was peripheral blood. The receptor set was obtained from a man aged 40-55 years with acute or convalescent COVID-19. Each CDR3 is given with its conserved first and last residue. Each record gives: clone size, V gene, J gene, D gene, CDR3 protein, CDR3 DNA. The D gene is left open where the match is weak. Clone size is shown for a subset of rows, as once, few, many or a class of expanded clone.

size: -; V: TRBV11-1; J: TRBJ1-1; D: -; CDR3: CASSSLTVGNTEAFF; DNA: TGTGCCAGCAGCTCCTTGACAGTGGGGAACACTGAAGCTTTCTTT
size: -; V: TRBV6-1; J: TRBJ1-2; D: -; CDR3: CASSEFTGSNYGYTF; DNA: TGTGCCAGCAGTGAATTTACAGGGTCGAACTATGGCTACACCTTC
size: -; V: TRBV11-2; J: TRBJ1-2; D: -; CDR3: CASSLFSGRYTF; DNA: TGTGCCAGCAGCTTATTTTCGGGTCGCTACACCTTC
size: -; V: TRBV9; J: TRBJ2-1; D: TRBD2; CDR3: CASSVDLAGAHNEQFF; DNA: TGTGCCAGCAGCGTAGACCTAGCGGGGGCCCACAATGAGCAGTTCTTC
size: -; V: TRBV10-3; J: TRBJ1-2; D: -; CDR3: CAISPTVLNGYTF; DNA: TGTGCCATCAGTCCGACAGTTCTAAACGGCTACACCTTC
size: -; V: TRBV15; J: TRBJ2-3; D: -; CDR3: CATSLTLGANTQYF; DNA: TGTGCCACCAGCCTCACGTTAGGGGCAAATACGCAGTATTTT
size: -; V: TRBV28; J: TRBJ1-5; D: -; CDR3: CASIRDNNQPQHF; DNA: TGTGCCAGCATTCGAGACAACAATCAGCCCCAGCATTTT
size: -; V: TRBV7-2; J: TRBJ2-7; D: -; CDR3: CASSPKRYEQYF; DNA: TGTGCCAGCAGCCCCAAGAGGTACGAGCAGTACTTC
size: -; V: TRBV5-1; J: TRBJ1-1; D: TRBD1; CDR3: CASSSQGLNTEAFF; DNA: TGCGCCAGCAGCTCACAGGGGTTGAACACTGAAGCTTTCTTT
size: -; V: TRBV6-5; J: TRBJ2-4; D: TRBD2; CDR3: CASSSRGAKNIQYF; DNA: TGTGCCAGCAGTTCGCGGGGGGCCAAAAACATTCAGTACTTC
size: -; V: TRBV5-4; J: TRBJ1-3; D: -; CDR3: CASRATGAGNTIYF; DNA: TGTGCCAGCAGGGCGACCGGGGCTGGAAACACCATATATTTT
size: once; V: TRBV3-1/TRBV3-2; J: TRBJ2-1; D: -; CDR3: CASSPLLRGPEQFF; DNA: TGTGCCAGCAGTCCTTTACTGCGGGGGCCTGAGCAGTTCTTC
size: -; V: TRBV2; J: TRBJ1-2; D: TRBD1; CDR3: CASSTGTGSNYGYTF; DNA: TGTGCCAGCAGTACCGGGACAGGGTCTAACTATGGCTACACCTTC
size: -; V: TRBV30; J: TRBJ2-1; D: -; CDR3: CAWSSWGSLDEQFF; DNA: TGTGCCTGGAGTTCGTGGGGCTCCCTGGATGAGCAGTTCTTC
size: -; V: TRBV3-1/TRBV3-2; J: TRBJ1-1; D: -; CDR3: CASSHGGEAFF; DNA: TGTGCCAGCAGCCACGGGGGAGAAGCTTTCTTT
size: -; V: TRBV10-1; J: TRBJ2-7; D: -; CDR3: CASSDGLNYEQYF; DNA: TGCGCCAGCAGTGACGGACTTAACTACGAGCAGTACTTC
size: once; V: TRBV25-1; J: TRBJ2-1; D: -; CDR3: CASSDLTGGSTYNEQFF; DNA: TGTGCCAGCAGTGACCTCACGGGTGGTTCTACCTACAATGAGCAGTTCTTC
size: -; V: TRBV18; J: TRBJ2-3; D: TRBD2; CDR3: CASSPRGGGGMGPDTQYF; DNA: TGTGCCAGCTCACCACGCGGCGGGGGAGGTATGGGTCCAGATACGCAGTATTTT
size: -; V: TRBV30; J: TRBJ1-6; D: -; CDR3: CAWTTLGEGSSPLHF; DNA: TGTGCCTGGACCACCCTTGGGGAGGGAAGTTCACCCCTCCACTTT
size: -; V: TRBV5-1; J: TRBJ2-3; D: -; CDR3: CASSSGRGTSTDTQYF; DNA: TGCGCCAGCAGCTCAGGAAGGGGCACTAGCACAGATACGCAGTATTTT
size: -; V: TRBV5-8; J: TRBJ2-4; D: TRBD1; CDR3: CASSRDRGQVAKNIQYF; DNA: TGTGCCAGCAGCCGTGACAGGGGCCAGGTAGCCAAAAACATTCAGTACTTC
size: -; V: TRBV19; J: TRBJ1-1; D: -; CDR3: CASTGWLRDIAEAFF; DNA: TGTGCCAGTACTGGCTGGCTCCGGGATATCGCTGAAGCTTTCTTT
size: -; V: TRBV11-2; J: TRBJ1-6; D: TRBD1; CDR3: CASSLRTGGNSPLHF; DNA: TGTGCCAGCAGCTTAAGGACAGGGGGAAATTCACCCCTCCACTTT
size: -; V: TRBV19; J: TRBJ1-2; D: -; CDR3: CASTLGQGYGYTF; DNA: TGTGCCAGTACCCTGGGGCAGGGGTATGGCTACACCTTC
size: -; V: TRBV9; J: TRBJ2-3; D: -; CDR3: CASSRGQNIITTDTQYF; DNA: TGTGCCAGCAGCAGAGGACAGAACATAATTACCACAGATACGCAGTATTTT
size: -; V: TRBV2; J: TRBJ1-5; D: -; CDR3: CASSEAGGNQPQHF; DNA: TGTGCCAGCAGTGAGGCAGGGGGCAATCAGCCCCAGCATTTT
size: -; V: TRBV7-2; J: TRBJ2-7; D: TRBD2; CDR3: CASTPSLAGAYEQYF; DNA: TGTGCCAGCACCCCGTCACTAGCGGGGGCCTACGAGCAGTACTTC
size: -; V: TRBV30; J: TRBJ1-6; D: -; CDR3: CAWNSGGYNSPLHF; DNA: TGTGCCTGGAATTCGGGGGGCTATAATTCACCCCTCCACTTT
size: -; V: TRBV3-1/TRBV3-2; J: TRBJ1-5; D: TRBD1; CDR3: CASSQAGGGQPQHF; DNA: TGTGCCAGCAGCCAAGCAGGGGGCGGTCAGCCCCAGCATTTT
size: -; V: TRBV2; J: TRBJ1-6; D: TRBD1; CDR3: CASTFQGTGGGSPLHF; DNA: TGTGCCAGCACATTCCAAGGGACAGGGGGAGGATCACCCCTCCACTTT
size: -; V: TRBV11-3; J: TRBJ2-3; D: -; CDR3: CASSLGADSDTQYF; DNA: TGTGCCAGCAGCTTAGGGGCGGACTCAGATACGCAGTATTTT
size: once; V: TRBV6-5; J: TRBJ1-1; D: -; CDR3: CASSRDSNTEAFF; DNA: TGTGCCAGCAGTCGGGACTCGAACACTGAAGCTTTCTTT
size: -; V: TRBV30; J: TRBJ2-1; D: -; CDR3: CAWTLLRDQFF; DNA: TGTGCCTGGACCCTCTTACGGGATCAGTTCTTC
size: -; V: TRBV5-1; J: TRBJ2-3; D: -; CDR3: CASSLAEGTDTQYF; DNA: TGCGCCAGCAGTTTAGCGGAGGGGACAGATACGCAGTATTTT
size: -; V: TRBV7-2; J: TRBJ2-1; D: -; CDR3: CASSFGGANEQFF; DNA: TGTGCCAGCAGCTTTGGGGGGGCGAATGAGCAGTTCTTC
size: -; V: TRBV7-2; J: TRBJ2-1; D: TRBD2; CDR3: CASSLASGVLGEQFF; DNA: TGTGCCAGCAGCTTAGCTAGCGGGGTGCTTGGTGAGCAGTTCTTC
size: -; V: TRBV6-1; J: TRBJ1-4; D: TRBD1; CDR3: CASSEQGGEKLFF; DNA: TGTGCCAGCAGTGAACAGGGGGGTGAAAAACTGTTTTTT
size: -; V: TRBV19; J: TRBJ1-1; D: -; CDR3: CASSVSGVQKAFF; DNA: TGTGCCAGTAGTGTTTCCGGGGTACAGAAAGCTTTCTTT
size: -; V: TRBV7-9; J: TRBJ1-1; D: -; CDR3: CASSHWDTNTEAFF; DNA: TGTGCCAGCAGCCACTGGGACACAAACACTGAAGCTTTCTTT
size: few; V: TRBV9; J: TRBJ2-7; D: -; CDR3: CASSLTSSSYEQYF; DNA: TGTGCCAGCAGCCTGACTAGTAGCTCCTACGAGCAGTACTTC